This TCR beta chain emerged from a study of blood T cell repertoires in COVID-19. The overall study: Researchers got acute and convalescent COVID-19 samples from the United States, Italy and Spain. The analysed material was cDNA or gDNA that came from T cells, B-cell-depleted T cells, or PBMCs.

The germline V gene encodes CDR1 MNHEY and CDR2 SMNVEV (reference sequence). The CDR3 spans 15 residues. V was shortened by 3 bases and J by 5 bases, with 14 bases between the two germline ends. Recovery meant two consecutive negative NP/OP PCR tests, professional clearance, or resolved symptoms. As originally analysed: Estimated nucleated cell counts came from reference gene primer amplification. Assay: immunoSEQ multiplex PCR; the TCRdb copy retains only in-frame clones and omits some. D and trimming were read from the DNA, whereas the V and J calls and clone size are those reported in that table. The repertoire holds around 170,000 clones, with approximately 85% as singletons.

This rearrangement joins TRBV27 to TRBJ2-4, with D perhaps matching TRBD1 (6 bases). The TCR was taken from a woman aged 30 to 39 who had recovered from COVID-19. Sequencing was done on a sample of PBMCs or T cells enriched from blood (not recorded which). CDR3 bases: TGTGCCAGCAGTTTCACCGGGACACAACAAAACATTCAGTACTTC. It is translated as CASSFTGTQQNIQYF.